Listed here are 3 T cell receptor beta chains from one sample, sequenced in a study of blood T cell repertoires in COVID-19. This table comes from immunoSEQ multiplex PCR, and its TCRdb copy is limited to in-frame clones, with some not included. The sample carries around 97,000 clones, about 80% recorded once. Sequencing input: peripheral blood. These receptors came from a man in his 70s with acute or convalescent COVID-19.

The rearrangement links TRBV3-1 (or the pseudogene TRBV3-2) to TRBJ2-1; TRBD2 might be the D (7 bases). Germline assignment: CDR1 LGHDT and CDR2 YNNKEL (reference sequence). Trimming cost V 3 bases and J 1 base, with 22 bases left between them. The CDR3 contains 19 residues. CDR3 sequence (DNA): TGTGCCAGCAGCCACAAGGGGGGGCAGAGTAGGGGATCCTACAATGAGCAGTTCTTC. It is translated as CASSHKGGQSRGSYNEQFF.

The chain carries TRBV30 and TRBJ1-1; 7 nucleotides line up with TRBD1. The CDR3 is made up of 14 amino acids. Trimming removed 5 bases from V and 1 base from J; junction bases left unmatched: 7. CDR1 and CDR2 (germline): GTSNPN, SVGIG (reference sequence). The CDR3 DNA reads TGTGCCTGGGTACCGGGACAGTCGAACACTGAAGCTTTCTTT. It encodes CAWVPGQSNTEAFF.

Written as DNA, the CDR3 is TGTGCTAGTGGTGAAACCGGGACTAGCGGGGCGGGAGAGCAGTTCTTC. Translated, it gives CASGETGTSGAGEQFF. This sequence joins TRBV12-5 and TRBJ2-1; the match to TRBD2 covers 13 bases. Germline V gene sequence: CDR1 LGHNT, CDR2 FRNRAP. This CDR3 comprises 16 residues. V shed 5 bases and J 10 bases; nucleotides not matched to a gene: 11. The full variable domain, its missing parts supplied by reference TRBV12-5 and TRBJ2-1, is DARVTQTPRHKVTEMGQEVTMRCQPILGHNTVFWYRQTMMQGLELLAYFRNRAPLDDSGMPKDRFSAEMPDATLATLKIQPSEPRDSAVYFCASGETGTSGAGEQFFGPGTRLTVL.